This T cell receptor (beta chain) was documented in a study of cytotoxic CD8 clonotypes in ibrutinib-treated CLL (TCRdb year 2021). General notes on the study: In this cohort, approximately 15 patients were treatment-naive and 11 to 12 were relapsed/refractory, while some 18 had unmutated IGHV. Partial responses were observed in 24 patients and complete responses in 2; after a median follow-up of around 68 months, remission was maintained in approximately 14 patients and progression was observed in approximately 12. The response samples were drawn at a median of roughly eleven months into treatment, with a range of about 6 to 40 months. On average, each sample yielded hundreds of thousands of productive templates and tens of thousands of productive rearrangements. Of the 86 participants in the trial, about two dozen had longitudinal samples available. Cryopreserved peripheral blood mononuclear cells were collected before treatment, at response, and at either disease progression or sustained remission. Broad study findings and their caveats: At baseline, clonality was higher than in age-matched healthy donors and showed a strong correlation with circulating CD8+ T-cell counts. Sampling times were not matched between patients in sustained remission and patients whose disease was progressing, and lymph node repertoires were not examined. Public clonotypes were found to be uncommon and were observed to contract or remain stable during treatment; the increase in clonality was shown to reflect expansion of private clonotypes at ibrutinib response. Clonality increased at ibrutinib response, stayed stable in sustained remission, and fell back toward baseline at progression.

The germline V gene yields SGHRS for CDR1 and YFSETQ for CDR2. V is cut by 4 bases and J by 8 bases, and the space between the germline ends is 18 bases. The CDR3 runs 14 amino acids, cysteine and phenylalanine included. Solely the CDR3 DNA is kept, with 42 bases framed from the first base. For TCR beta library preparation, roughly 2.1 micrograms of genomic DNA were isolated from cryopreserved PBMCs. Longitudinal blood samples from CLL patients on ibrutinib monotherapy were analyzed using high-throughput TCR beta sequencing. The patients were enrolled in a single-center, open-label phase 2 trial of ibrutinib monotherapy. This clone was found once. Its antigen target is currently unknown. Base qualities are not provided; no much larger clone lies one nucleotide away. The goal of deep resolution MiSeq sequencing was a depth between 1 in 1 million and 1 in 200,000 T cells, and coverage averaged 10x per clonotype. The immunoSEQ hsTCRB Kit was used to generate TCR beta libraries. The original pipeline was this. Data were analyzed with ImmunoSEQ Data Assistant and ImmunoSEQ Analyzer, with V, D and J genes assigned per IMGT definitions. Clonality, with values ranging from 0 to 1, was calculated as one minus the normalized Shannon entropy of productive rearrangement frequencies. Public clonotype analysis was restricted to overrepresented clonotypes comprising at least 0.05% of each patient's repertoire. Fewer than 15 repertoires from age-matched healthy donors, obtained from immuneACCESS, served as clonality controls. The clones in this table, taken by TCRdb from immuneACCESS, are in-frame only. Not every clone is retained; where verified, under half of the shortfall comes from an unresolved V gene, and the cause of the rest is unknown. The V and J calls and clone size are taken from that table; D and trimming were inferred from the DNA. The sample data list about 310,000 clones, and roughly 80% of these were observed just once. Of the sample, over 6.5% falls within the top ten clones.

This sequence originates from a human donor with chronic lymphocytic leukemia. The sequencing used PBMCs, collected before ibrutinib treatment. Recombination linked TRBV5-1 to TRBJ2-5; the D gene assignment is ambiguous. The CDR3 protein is CASSGYGVAGTQYF. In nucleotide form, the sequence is TGCGCCAGCAGCGGGTATGGGGTAGCCGGAACCCAGTACTTC.